The rows below give T cell receptor beta chains drawn from one sample of a study of T cell responses to AZD1222 COVID-19 vaccine. Assay: immunoSEQ multiplex PCR; the TCRdb copy retains only in-frame clones and omits some. The table has 85,000 to 110,000 clones, about 90% seen once. The input for sequencing was peripheral blood, taken on day 0 of AZD1222 vaccination. These receptors were collected from an adult in good health. CDR3s include the opening cysteine and the closing phenylalanine or tryptophan. D genes are given only for firm matches. A row's size may be missing; if present it is once, few, many or a size class.

V: TRBV6-5; D: -; length: 11; J: TRBJ2-7; size: -; CDR3: CASSYSQRQYF; DNA: TGTGCCAGCAGTTACTCACAACGACAGTACTTC
V: TRBV11-2; D: -; length: 13; J: TRBJ2-1; size: -; CDR3: CASTVQGHNEQFF; DNA: TGTGCCAGCACCGTCCAAGGCCACAATGAGCAGTTCTTC
V: TRBV15; D: -; length: 13; J: TRBJ2-2; size: -; CDR3: CATSRDRAGELFF; DNA: TGTGCCACCAGCAGAGATCGGGCCGGGGAGCTGTTTTTT
V: TRBV18; D: -; length: 12; J: TRBJ1-5; size: -; CDR3: CASSPKDEPQHF; DNA: TGTGCCAGCTCCCCAAAGGACGAGCCCCAGCATTTT
V: TRBV3-1/TRBV3-2; D: TRBD1; length: 14; J: TRBJ1-2; size: once; CDR3: CASSPYSTGDGYTF; DNA: TGTGCCAGCAGCCCCTATTCCACAGGGGATGGCTACACCTTC
V: TRBV5-1; D: -; length: 13; J: TRBJ1-2; size: -; CDR3: CASSLGGNYGYTF; DNA: TGCGCCAGCAGCTTGGGTGGAAACTATGGCTACACCTTC
V: TRBV10-3; D: -; length: 15; J: TRBJ2-2; size: -; CDR3: CAITRDPMNTGELFF; DNA: TGTGCCATCACCCGGGACCCTATGAACACCGGGGAGCTGTTTTTT
V: TRBV15; D: -; length: 14; J: TRBJ2-6; size: -; CDR3: CATSIRSGANVLTF; DNA: TGTGCCACCAGCATCAGATCTGGGGCCAACGTCCTGACTTTC
V: TRBV30; D: -; length: 12; J: TRBJ1-6; size: -; CDR3: CAWAVNNSPLHF; DNA: TGTGCCTGGGCAGTTAATAATTCACCCCTCCACTTT
V: TRBV7-2; D: TRBD1; length: 18; J: TRBJ1-6; size: -; CDR3: CASSTGGQGALYNSPLHF; DNA: TGTGCCAGCAGCACAGGGGGACAGGGGGCCTTATATAATTCACCCCTCCACTTT
V: TRBV19; D: -; length: 15; J: TRBJ1-2; size: -; CDR3: CASRTGTASYYGYTF; DNA: TGTGCCAGTAGGACCGGGACGGCAAGCTACTATGGCTACACCTTC
V: TRBV5-6; D: TRBD1; length: 14; J: TRBJ2-1; size: few; CDR3: CASSVGQGYNEQFF; DNA: TGTGCCAGCAGCGTGGGACAGGGGTACAATGAGCAGTTCTTC
V: TRBV10-3; D: -; length: 14; J: TRBJ1-1; size: -; CDR3: CAITDSLRGTEAFF; DNA: TGTGCCATCACCGATAGTTTGCGGGGCACTGAAGCTTTCTTT
V: TRBV5-1; D: -; length: 16; J: TRBJ2-7; size: -; CDR3: CASSSTAGTLSYEQYF; DNA: TGCGCCAGCAGCTCGACTGCCGGGACCCTCTCCTACGAGCAGTACTTC
V: TRBV7-8; D: -; length: 13; J: TRBJ1-4; size: -; CDR3: CASSLALYEKLFF; DNA: TGTGCCAGCAGCTTAGCGTTGTATGAAAAACTGTTTTTT
V: TRBV10-3; D: -; length: 15; J: TRBJ2-6; size: once; CDR3: CAIGEGAHGANVLTF; DNA: TGTGCCATCGGGGAGGGGGCGCACGGGGCCAACGTCCTGACTTTC
V: TRBV5-1; D: TRBD2; length: 15; J: TRBJ2-7; size: -; CDR3: CASSSKAGGPREQYF; DNA: TGCGCCAGCAGCTCCAAAGCGGGAGGGCCTCGGGAGCAGTACTTC
V: TRBV7-6; D: TRBD2; length: 15; J: TRBJ2-1; size: few; CDR3: CASSPRTSESNEQFF; DNA: TGTGCCAGCAGCCCCCGGACTAGCGAGAGCAATGAGCAGTTCTTC
V: TRBV7-9; D: TRBD1; length: 18; J: TRBJ1-2; size: -; CDR3: CASSGLTGPIDPSYGYTF; DNA: TGTGCCAGCAGCGGCTTGACAGGGCCGATCGACCCTTCTTATGGCTACACCTTC
V: TRBV5-1; D: -; length: 15; J: TRBJ1-2; size: -; CDR3: CASSLEIQGSQGYTF; DNA: TGCGCCAGCAGCTTGGAAATCCAGGGTTCGCAAGGCTACACCTTC
V: TRBV2; D: -; length: 14; J: TRBJ1-1; size: -; CDR3: CASRGEGQGTEAFF; DNA: TGTGCCAGCAGAGGGGAAGGGCAGGGGACTGAAGCTTTCTTT
V: TRBV10-1; D: -; length: 13; J: TRBJ2-7; size: few; CDR3: CASSESYSYEQYF; DNA: TGCGCCAGCAGTGAGTCGTACTCCTACGAGCAGTACTTC
V: TRBV12-3/TRBV12-4; D: -; length: 13; J: TRBJ1-1; size: -; CDR3: CASSLGGVTEAFF; DNA: TGTGCCAGCAGTTTAGGGGGCGTCACTGAAGCTTTCTTT
V: TRBV29-1; D: -; length: 12; J: TRBJ1-1; size: -; CDR3: CSVVQGNTEAFF; DNA: TGCAGCGTCGTACAGGGGAACACTGAAGCTTTCTTT
V: TRBV6-1; D: TRBD1; length: 17; J: TRBJ1-2; size: -; CDR3: CASSEAGTGAFSNGYTF; DNA: TGTGCCAGCAGTGAAGCCGGGACAGGGGCCTTTTCGAATGGCTACACCTTC
V: TRBV4-3; D: -; length: 16; J: TRBJ2-6; size: -; CDR3: CASSQDSGVGANVLTF; DNA: TGCGCCAGCAGCCAAGATTCGGGGGTCGGGGCCAACGTCCTGACTTTC
V: TRBV7-6; D: TRBD1; length: 15; J: TRBJ2-3; size: few; CDR3: CASSLMDQQGGTQYF; DNA: TGTGCCAGCAGCTTAATGGACCAACAGGGGGGTACGCAGTATTTT
V: TRBV9; D: -; length: 15; J: TRBJ1-4; size: -; CDR3: CASSHQGLNNEKLFF; DNA: TGTGCCAGCAGCCATCAGGGACTGAATAATGAAAAACTGTTTTTT
V: TRBV18; D: TRBD1; length: 13; J: TRBJ1-2; size: -; CDR3: CASSPDRGAGYTF; DNA: TGTGCCAGCTCACCTGACAGGGGGGCCGGCTACACCTTC
V: TRBV20-1; D: -; length: 11; J: TRBJ2-7; size: -; CDR3: CSVYRSYEQYF; DNA: TGCAGTGTTTACAGATCCTACGAGCAGTACTTC
V: TRBV9; D: TRBD1; length: 19; J: TRBJ2-1; size: -; CDR3: CASSYRDRTLLTSYNEQFF; DNA: TGTGCCAGCAGCTACCGGGACAGGACCTTATTAACTTCCTACAATGAGCAGTTCTTC
V: TRBV4-3; D: TRBD1; length: 14; J: TRBJ1-1; size: -; CDR3: CASSPGQINTEAFF; DNA: TGCGCCAGCAGCCCGGGACAGATAAACACTGAAGCTTTCTTT
V: TRBV28; D: TRBD1; length: 13; J: TRBJ2-7; size: -; CDR3: CAGSPGQGYEQYF; DNA: TGTGCCGGCAGTCCGGGACAGGGCTACGAGCAGTACTTC
V: TRBV7-2; D: TRBD1; length: 13; J: TRBJ1-1; size: -; CDR3: CASTWDSNTEAFF; DNA: TGTGCCAGCACCTGGGACAGTAACACTGAAGCTTTCTTT
V: TRBV9; D: TRBD2; length: 16; J: TRBJ2-5; size: once; CDR3: CASSVDLAGGLVTQYF; DNA: TGTGCCAGCAGCGTAGATTTAGCGGGAGGGCTTGTGACCCAGTACTTC
V: TRBV6-1; D: -; length: 15; J: TRBJ1-2; size: once; CDR3: CASSEAFGEWRGYTF; DNA: TGTGCCAGCAGTGAAGCGTTTGGGGAGTGGAGGGGCTACACCTTC
V: TRBV21-1; D: -; length: 17; J: TRBJ1-4; size: -; CDR3: CASSKRDSLATNEKLFF; DNA: TGTGCCAGCAGCAAAAGGGACAGCCTTGCAACTAATGAAAAACTGTTTTTT
V: TRBV2; D: TRBD1; length: 14; J: TRBJ1-1; size: -; CDR3: CADRGTGVNTEAFF; DNA: TGTGCCGACAGGGGAACAGGGGTGAACACTGAAGCTTTCTTT
V: TRBV12-3/TRBV12-4; D: -; length: 12; J: TRBJ1-1; size: few; CDR3: CASSFGYPGAFF; DNA: TGTGCCAGCAGTTTTGGGTACCCTGGAGCTTTCTTT
V: TRBV2; D: -; length: 12; J: TRBJ1-1; size: few; CDR3: CASSDGGTEAFF; DNA: TGTGCCAGCAGTGACGGGGGCACTGAAGCTTTCTTT
V: TRBV19; D: -; length: 13; J: TRBJ1-2; size: -; CDR3: CASSIWTNYGYTF; DNA: TGTGCCAGTAGTATCTGGACTAACTATGGCTACACCTTC
V: TRBV29-1; D: TRBD2; length: 15; J: TRBJ2-1; size: -; CDR3: CSAPSGSFSYNEQFF; DNA: TGCAGCGCCCCTAGCGGGAGCTTTTCCTACAATGAGCAGTTCTTC
V: TRBV6-2/TRBV6-3; D: -; length: 16; J: TRBJ2-7; size: -; CDR3: CASSYLLRQVEAEQYF; DNA: TGTGCCAGCAGTTATCTATTGAGGCAGGTCGAGGCCGAGCAGTACTTC
V: TRBV18; D: -; length: 15; J: TRBJ2-2; size: -; CDR3: CASSPPSVNTGELFF; DNA: TGTGCCAGCTCACCCCCTAGCGTGAACACCGGGGAGCTGTTTTTT
V: TRBV6-6; D: -; length: 14; J: TRBJ1-1; size: -; CDR3: CASSYSGVNTEAFF; DNA: TGTGCCAGCAGTTACTCTGGAGTTAACACTGAAGCTTTCTTT
V: TRBV7-2; D: -; length: 14; J: TRBJ1-5; size: once; CDR3: CASRFNYSNQPQHF; DNA: TGTGCCAGCAGATTTAACTATAGCAATCAGCCCCAGCATTTT
V: TRBV29-1; D: -; length: 12; J: TRBJ2-1; size: -; CDR3: CSVEAGYLGQFF; DNA: TGCAGCGTTGAAGCGGGCTACTTGGGGCAGTTCTTC
V: TRBV18; D: TRBD2; length: 16; J: TRBJ2-3; size: -; CDR3: CASSPRLAGSTDTQYF; DNA: TGTGCCAGCTCACCCCGACTAGCGGGGAGTACAGATACGCAGTATTTT
V: TRBV18; D: TRBD1; length: 15; J: TRBJ1-1; size: -; CDR3: CASSSQGRGGTEAFF; DNA: TGTGCCAGCTCATCACAGGGGCGCGGGGGCACTGAAGCTTTCTTT
V: TRBV12-3/TRBV12-4; D: -; length: 12; J: TRBJ1-2; size: -; CDR3: CASKAEKYGYTF; DNA: TGTGCCAGCAAGGCCGAAAAGTACGGCTACACCTTC